Presented here are 27 T cell receptor beta chains from one specimen sequenced in a study of CD8 T cells in Susac syndrome. Random hexamers primed reverse transcription of about 0.5 to 1 ug RNA. Each CDR3 protein gets one entry after TCRdb re-called the immunoSEQ multiplex PCR reads with MiXCR. Among approximately 210,000 distinct CDR3 sequences listed, approximately 95% were seen once. Sequences were obtained from CD4+ T cells from PBMCs. All receptors come from a human donor with multiple sclerosis.

The chain links TRBV9 to TRBJ1-6; D unclear. V shed 2 bases and J shed 7 bases, with 7 bases lying between them. The length of the CDR3 is 13 residues. Germline V CDR1 and CDR2: SGDLS, YYNGEE. The CDR3 DNA follows: TGTGCCAGCAGCGTCGCACAGAATTCACCCCTCCACTTT. This translates into CASSVAQNSPLHF. Variable domain in full (rest from reference TRBV9 and TRBJ1-6): DSGVTQTPKHLITATGQRVTLRCSPRSGDLSVYWYQQSLDQGLQFLIQYYNGEERAKGNILERFSAQQFPDLHSELNLSSLELGDSALYFCASSVAQNSPLHFGNGTRLTVT.

This sequence joins TRBV28 and TRBJ2-1, with a possible D match to TRBD2 (8 bases). The CDR3 spans 16 residues. The V gene lost 7 bases and the J gene lost 7 bases, with 23 bases spanning the gap. Germline CDR1 and CDR2: MDHEN and SYDVKM. Written as DNA, the CDR3 is TGTGCCAGCATTCAGGGGGGAGCGGGAGTTCGGAATGAGCAGTTCTTC. This gives the protein CASIQGGAGVRNEQFF.

V gene TRBV29-1 combines with J gene TRBJ2-7; possibly TRBD2 for D (6 bases). V was clipped by 6 bases and J by 2 bases, with 17 bases between them. The CDR3 has 14 amino acids. Germline-derived CDR1 and CDR2 are SQVTM and ANQGSEA. CDR3 nucleotides: TGCAGCGTCGAGGTTTGGGACTTCGCCTACGAGCAGTACTTC. Translated, it gives CSVEVWDFAYEQYF.

The genes are TRBV7-9 and TRBJ1-1; D possibly corresponds to TRBD1 (6 bases). CDR3 size: 13 residues. Trimming shortened V by 3 bases and J by 7 bases, and 12 bases separated the two germline ends. CDR1 is SEHNR, CDR2 FQNEAQ, per germline (reference sequence). The CDR3 is CASSLAGVIEAFF. CDR3 coding DNA: TGTGCCAGCAGCTTGGCAGGGGTCATTGAAGCTTTCTTT. Combining the CDR3 with reference TRBV7-9 and TRBJ1-1 gives the whole variable domain DTGVSQNPRHKITKRGQNVTFRCDPISEHNRLYWYRQTLGQGPEFLTYFQNEAQLEKSRLLSDRFSAERPKGSFSTLEIQRTEQGDSAMYLCASSLAGVIEAFFGQGTRLTVV.

This clonotype was found once. V and J are TRBV11-2 and TRBJ2-4, with TRBD1 identical over 7 bases. The CDR3 runs to 18 residues. Germline V gives CDR1 SGHAT, CDR2 FQNNGV. Unmatched junction bases numbered 10, after V lost 1 base and J lost 1 base. In nucleotides, the CDR3 is TGTGCCAGCAGCTTAGTACATCAGACAGGGACGGCCAAAAACATTCAGTACTTC. Protein product: CASSLVHQTGTAKNIQYF.

This sequence joins TRBV20-1 and TRBJ2-5, with unresolved D. The V and J ends lost 6 bases and 6 bases respectively, with 17 bases between them. CDR1 is DFQATT, CDR2 SNEGSKA, per germline (reference sequence). The CDR3 has 13 residues. The chain's CDR3 is CSAPGPTEQTQYF. In DNA, the CDR3 is TGCAGTGCCCCGGGCCCTACTGAGCAGACCCAGTACTTC.

This chain uses TRBV29-1 with TRBJ2-7; 7 bases agree with TRBD1. J was trimmed by 6 bases and V by 2 bases; bases with no gene match: 13. Germline V gives CDR1 SQVTM, CDR2 ANQGSEA. The CDR3 has 15 amino acids. The chain's CDR3 is CSVERGGRTGSEQYF. The CDR3 nucleotides read TGCAGCGTTGAACGGGGTGGCAGGACAGGTTCCGAGCAGTACTTC.

J is TRBJ1-2 and V is TRBV20-1; D gene ambiguous. This CDR3 has 13 residues. Germline V lookup: CDR1 DFQATT, CDR2 SNEGSKA (reference sequence). With 5 bases removed from V and 6 bases from J, the gap between germline ends came to 16 bases. This CDR3 is CSAYAESLDGYTF. DNA for the CDR3: TGCAGTGCTTACGCCGAAAGTTTGGATGGCTACACCTTC.

V is TRBV29-1 and J is TRBJ1-1; 10 bases are shared with TRBD1. Germline values: CDR1 SQVTM, CDR2 ANQGSEA. CDR3 length equals 14 residues. Unmatched junction bases numbered 9, after V lost 7 bases and J lost 4 bases. CDR3 sequence reads: CSGTTGGETTEAFF. CDR3 bases: TGCAGCGGGACGACAGGGGGCGAAACCACTGAAGCTTTCTTT.

This chain connects TRBV24-1 to TRBJ2-3, with 7 bases that match TRBD1. Trimming took 6 bases from V and 3 from J; bases not matched to a gene: 2. CDR3 length: 13 residues. Germline CDR1 and CDR2: KGHDR and SFDVKD. The CDR3 coding sequence is TGTGCCACCAGTCCCAGGGGGACAGATACGCAGTATTTT. This sequence encodes CATSPRGTDTQYF.

The chain combines TRBV6-5 with TRBJ2-3; 11 nucleotides match TRBD2. After removal of 6 bases from V and 13 bases from J, the junction contained 6 bases not matched to a gene. CDR3 length: 12 residues. Germline CDR1 MNHEY, CDR2 SVGAGI. The CDR3 spells CASRELAGAEYF. As DNA, the CDR3 is TGTGCCAGCAGAGAACTAGCGGGGGCGGAGTATTTT.

V gene TRBV29-1 combines with J gene TRBJ2-7; no definite D call. This CDR3 region has 13 residues. Germline CDR1 SQVTM, CDR2 ANQGSEA. V lost 7 bases to trimming and J lost 3 bases, with 16 bases between them. The CDR3 here is CSAGQRLNYEQYF. CDR3 DNA: TGCAGCGCGGGCCAGCGATTAAACTACGAGCAGTACTTC.

The chain links TRBV24-1 to TRBJ2-2, with 9 nucleotides matching TRBD1. Germline-derived CDR1 and CDR2 are KGHDR and SFDVKD. The CDR3 extends over 19 amino acids. Trimming at V came to 9 bases and at J to 4 bases, leaving 20 bases not matched to a gene. CDR3 amino acids: CATPYATGTGCRRTGELFF. CDR3 nucleotides: TGTGCCACCCCTTACGCAACCGGGACAGGGTGTAGGCGCACCGGGGAGCTGTTTTTT.

This chain uses TRBV12-3 or TRBV12-4 with TRBJ1-2; tentative D call: TRBD1 (5 bases). The V end lost 1 base, the J end lost 6 bases, and 18 bases lay between the germline ends. The CDR3 extends over 16 amino acids. The CDR3 nucleotides are TGTGCCAGCAGTTTAGATATCGTCAGGGCAGTGGATGGCTACACCTTC. Residues: CASSLDIVRAVDGYTF.

This clonotype was counted once. J is TRBJ1-6 and V is TRBV2, with a tentative D call TRBD1 (6 bases). Trimming removed 1 base from V and 7 bases from J, with 11 bases in between. The CDR3 totals 15 residues. Germline V lookup: CDR1 SNHLY, CDR2 FYNNEI. Here the CDR3 reads CASSEVDRGNSPLHF. DNA for the CDR3: TGTGCCAGCAGTGAAGTGGACAGAGGAAATTCACCCCTCCACTTT.

This clonotype showed up just once. The CDR3 ends on some other residue instead of the conserved phenylalanine or tryptophan, so this is likely a read error. The V and J genes are TRBV19 and TRBJ1-2; D uncertain. Trimming took 4 bases from V and 4 from J, leaving 16 bases between them. The V gene's germline CDR1 is LNHDA and CDR2 SQIVND (reference sequence). The CDR3 runs to 15 residues. The CDR3: CASSSPTEGLYGYTL. In DNA form, the CDR3 reads TGTGCCAGTAGTAGCCCCACGGAAGGTCTCTATGGCTACACCCTC.

The chain couples TRBV20-1 to TRBJ2-1; D could derive from TRBD1 or TRBD2 (6 bases each). CDR3 length: 14 amino acids. Deletions cut 8 bases from V and 0 bases from J, with 14 bases between. The germline V gene encodes CDR1 DFQATT and CDR2 SNEGSKA (reference sequence). The CDR3 DNA follows: TGCAGTACGAGGGGGGTAAGCTCCTACAATGAGCAGTTCTTC. Its translation is CSTRGVSSYNEQFF.

The chain employs TRBV29-1 and TRBJ2-1; 12 positions match TRBD2. The CDR3 contains 16 residues. Germline assignment: CDR1 SQVTM and CDR2 ANQGSEA. V shed 7 bases and J 7 bases; nucleotides not matched to a gene: 14. The DNA of the CDR3 is TGCAGCGCACAGAGACGACTAGCGGGAGTCGGGAATGAGCAGTTCTTC. Translation: CSAQRRLAGVGNEQFF.

This clonotype was seen a single time. The chain uses TRBV23-1 and TRBJ2-6, with a weak D call TRBD2 (6 bases). TRBV23-1 is marked as an open reading frame, function uncertain. This CDR3 has 17 residues. Trimming left V 0 bases short and J 4 bases short, with 13 bases between. The CDR3 loop reads CASSQSREVYGANVLTF. CDR3 bases: TGCGCCAGCAGTCAATCGAGGGAGGTTTACGGGGCCAACGTCCTGACTTTC.

The V and J genes are TRBV20-1 and TRBJ1-2; no firm D call. From germline, CDR1 is DFQATT and CDR2 SNEGSKA (reference sequence). Trimming took 5 bases from V and 5 from J, leaving 12 bases between them. The CDR3 sequence is 12 residues long. The CDR3 reads CSAEALGYGYTF. As DNA, the CDR3 is TGCAGTGCTGAGGCTCTTGGATATGGCTACACCTTC.

J is TRBJ2-1 and V is TRBV20-1, with 7 bases that match TRBD2. CDR3 size: 15 residues. Germline-derived CDR1 and CDR2 are DFQATT and SNEGSKA (reference sequence). Trimming at V came to 3 bases and at J to 3 bases, leaving 8 bases not matched to a gene. CDR3: CSASFGGRVYNEQFF. The CDR3 DNA sequence: TGCAGTGCTAGTTTTGGCGGGAGAGTCTACAATGAGCAGTTCTTC.

This chain links TRBV7-3 with TRBJ2-3; D gene uncertain. Germline V gene sequence: CDR1 SGHTA, CDR2 FQGTGA. The CDR3 is 13 residues long. V lost 5 bases, J lost 3 bases, and 9 bases lay in between. The CDR3 DNA reads TGTGCCAGCAGCGCTCTAGGGACAGATACGCAGTATTTT. Protein product: CASSALGTDTQYF. Together with reference TRBV7-3 and TRBJ2-3, the CDR3 gives the full variable domain: GAGVSQTPSNKVTEKGKYVELRCDPISGHTALYWYRQSLGQGPEFLIYFQGTGAADDSGLPNDRFFAVRPEGSVSTLKIQRTERGDSAVYLCASSALGTDTQYFGPGTRLTVL.

This chain uses TRBV14 with TRBJ1-5; a possible D gene is TRBD1 (6 bases). This CDR3 comprises 15 residues. Per the germline V gene, CDR1 is SGHDN and CDR2 is FVKESK. V gave up 1 base and J gave up 10 bases, with 17 bases separating them. This CDR3 reads CASSQGGHPGFPQHF. The CDR3 coding sequence is TGTGCCAGCAGCCAAGGGGGACATCCTGGATTCCCCCAGCATTTT.

The chain uses TRBV20-1 and TRBJ2-1, with D tentatively TRBD1 (6 bases). Germline CDR1 and CDR2: DFQATT and SNEGSKA (reference sequence). V gave up 1 base and J gave up 6 bases, with 16 bases separating them. The CDR3 consists of 15 residues. The CDR3 reads CSARVPGGRGNEQFF. CDR3 nucleotides: TGCAGTGCTAGAGTCCCCGGAGGCAGGGGCAATGAGCAGTTCTTC.

The chain recombines TRBV2 with TRBJ2-5, with D hard to call. V was clipped by 8 bases and J by 2 bases, with 15 bases between them. Per the germline V gene, CDR1 is SNHLY and CDR2 is FYNNEI. There are 14 residues in the CDR3. The CDR3 DNA follows: TGTGCCAGCCAACAAAGCAGTCTGCAAGAGACCCAGTACTTC. Its translation: CASQQSSLQETQYF.

This chain joins TRBV5-6 and TRBJ2-4; D ambiguous. CDR1 is SGHDT and CDR2 is YYEEEE in the germline V gene. The ends were cut back, 4 bases at V and 0 bases at J, with 11 bases in the middle. The CDR3 has 15 residues. The CDR3 sequence is CASSARYLAKNIQYF. The DNA for the CDR3 is TGTGCCAGCAGCGCGAGGTACCTAGCCAAAAACATTCAGTACTTC.

The CDR3: CASSERTGGLNQPQHF. The CDR3 coding sequence is TGTGCCAGCAGTGAAAGAACAGGGGGCCTTAATCAGCCCCAGCATTTT. The rearrangement joins TRBV2 to TRBJ1-5, with TRBD1 identical over 9 bases. Germline trimming cut 2 bases from V and 4 bases from J; bases unmatched to any gene: 6. Germline assignment: CDR1 SNHLY and CDR2 FYNNEI. This CDR3 region has 16 residues.